These 20 T cell receptor beta chains were sequenced from one sample in a study of cytomegalovirus exposure and HLA in healthy donors. This table comes from immunoSEQ multiplex PCR, and its TCRdb copy is limited to in-frame clones, with some not included. The data hold about 220,000 clones, with about 87% observed a single time. Sequencing was done on a sample of PBMCs. Every receptor here comes from a man aged 18 to 30 in good health and CMV-seronegative.

The gene calls are TRBV5-5 and TRBJ2-7; 10 bases match TRBD2. The CDR3 contains 16 residues. Trimming at V came to 4 bases and at J to 2 bases, leaving 9 bases not matched to a gene. Germline CDR1 and CDR2: SGHKS and YYEKEE (reference sequence). The CDR3 nucleotides read TGTGCCAGCAGCGTCCCCCTAGCGGGGGCCGCCTACGAGCAGTACTTC. It specifies CASSVPLAGAAYEQYF.

The chain couples TRBV19 to TRBJ1-6; 10 bases line up with TRBD1. This CDR3 region has 15 residues. The V and J ends lost 5 bases and 10 bases, in that order; junction bases with no gene match: 8. Germline CDR1 LNHDA, CDR2 SQIVND (reference sequence). CDR3 coding DNA: TGTGCCAGTAGTCTCGACAGGGGGCCGTTGTCACCCCTCCACTTT. Its protein product is CASSLDRGPLSPLHF.

This chain uses TRBV7-2 with TRBJ2-3; the D is unclear. Between the trimmed V and J ends, which lost 1 base and 10 bases, there was a span of 18 bases. There are 15 residues in the CDR3. Germline-derived CDR1 and CDR2 are SGHTA and FQGNSA. The CDR3 sequence: CASSLGSAQRSSQYF. CDR3 DNA: TGTGCCAGCAGCTTAGGTTCGGCCCAAAGGAGTTCGCAGTATTTT. Drawing the rest from reference TRBV7-2 and TRBJ2-3, the complete variable domain is GAGVSQSPSNKVTEKGKDVELRCDPISGHTALYWYRQSLGQGLEFLIYFQGNSAPDKSGLPSDRFSAERTGGSVSTLTIQRTQQEDSAVYLCASSLGSAQRSSQYFGPGTRLTVL.

The chain employs TRBV6-5 and TRBJ1-2; D call uncertain. V was shortened by 2 bases and J by 0 bases, with 4 bases between the two germline ends. Germline CDR1 reads MNHEY; CDR2 reads SVGAGI. The CDR3 spans 13 residues. CDR3 nucleotide sequence: TGTGCCAGCAGTTACCTACCTAACTATGGCTACACCTTC. This gives the protein CASSYLPNYGYTF.

The chain couples TRBV15 to TRBJ2-5; TRBD2 might be the D (5 bases). The CDR3 has 15 residues. Trimming pared 0 bases from V and 7 bases from J, leaving 15 bases between. Germline assignment: CDR1 LNHNV and CDR2 YYDKDF (reference sequence). The CDR3 loop reads CATSRDRGSTRTQYF. The CDR3 region has the DNA TGTGCCACCAGCAGAGATCGGGGATCAACCAGGACCCAGTACTTC.

The V gene is TRBV27, the J gene TRBJ2-3; possibly TRBD2 for D (7 bases). The V end lost 4 bases, the J end lost 6 bases, and 17 bases lay between the germline ends. Germline V gene lookup returns CDR1 MNHEY and CDR2 SMNVEV (reference sequence). The CDR3 totals 15 residues. Here the CDR3 reads CASSWGGAGSDTQYF. The CDR3, as DNA: TGTGCCAGCAGTTGGGGGGGGGCGGGGTCGGATACGCAGTATTTT.

The J gene is TRBJ2-3, the V gene TRBV6-5, with TRBD2 as a possible D gene (6 bases). The ends were cut back, 10 bases at V and 5 bases at J, with 16 bases in the middle. The germline V gene encodes CDR1 MNHEY and CDR2 SVGAGI. This CDR3 has 13 residues. This chain's CDR3 is CATLVPGEDTQYF. The CDR3 DNA reads TGTGCCACCCTTGTGCCGGGAGAAGATACGCAGTATTTT.

This chain connects TRBV15 to TRBJ2-7, with a weak D call TRBD2 (6 bases). The germline CDR1 and CDR2 sequences are LNHNV and YYDKDF (reference sequence). Deletions cut 1 base from V and 5 bases from J, with 12 bases between. The CDR3 totals 14 residues. In nucleotides, the CDR3 is TGTGCCACCAGCAGAGTAAGCGGGTTGGACGAGCAGTACTTC. Protein product: CATSRVSGLDEQYF.

V is TRBV7-2 and J is TRBJ1-2; 8 nucleotides align to TRBD1. CDR3 length equals 14 residues. Looked up from germline, CDR1 is SGHTA and CDR2 is FQGNSA. The ends lost 5 bases at V and 7 bases at J; junction bases unmatched: 9. CDR3 in amino acids: CASSPDRQGTGYTF. CDR3 bases: TGTGCCAGCAGCCCAGATCGACAGGGGACTGGCTACACCTTC.

The V call is TRBV4-1, the J call TRBJ2-1, with 7 bases matching TRBD2. The ends lost 3 bases at V and 6 bases at J; junction bases unmatched: 11. This CDR3 has 16 residues. Germline loops: CDR1 MGHRA, CDR2 YSYEKL. The CDR3 DNA reads as TGCGCCAGCAGCCACACCGGGAGGAGGGGCGGCAATGAGCAGTTCTTC. Amino acid sequence: CASSHTGRRGGNEQFF.

This chain connects TRBV5-1 to TRBJ2-5, with 9 nucleotides matching TRBD1. CDR1 and CDR2 (germline): SGHRS, YFSETQ. The CDR3 consists of 15 residues. Losses at the gene ends were 4 bases for V and 3 bases for J; bases not matched to a gene: 7. The CDR3 region has the DNA TGCGCCAGCAGCAATACCCGGGACAGGGAAGAGACCCAGTACTTC. Protein: CASSNTRDREETQYF.

The V call is TRBV28, the J call TRBJ1-1; maybe TRBD1 (5 bases). V was trimmed by 3 bases and J by 8 bases, leaving 10 bases between them. This CDR3 is built from 12 residues. Germline values: CDR1 MDHEN, CDR2 SYDVKM. CDR3 nucleotides: TGTGCCAGCAGTTTCTGGCGGGGGGAAGCTTTCTTT. It specifies CASSFWRGEAFF.

The rearrangement uses TRBV19 and TRBJ2-1; D call uncertain. The V and J ends lost 5 bases and 6 bases respectively, with 11 bases between them. Germline CDR1 is LNHDA and CDR2 is SQIVND (reference sequence). The CDR3 spans 13 residues. As DNA, the CDR3 is TGTGCCAGTAGTTCCGAGGCCCTCAATGAGCAGTTCTTC. Protein sequence: CASSSEALNEQFF. The whole variable domain, remainder taken from reference TRBV19 and TRBJ2-1, is DGGITQSPKYLFRKEGQNVTLSCEQNLNHDAMYWYRQDPGQGLRLIYYSQIVNDFQKGDIAEGYSVSREKKESFPLTVTSAQKNPTAFYLCASSSEALNEQFFGPGTRLTVL.

The V gene is TRBV10-3, the J gene TRBJ2-5; possible D gene TRBD1, 7 bases. The germline gives CDR1 ENHRY, CDR2 SYGVKD. CDR3 size: 14 residues. Trimming stripped 3 bases from V and 5 bases from J, with 13 bases between. CDR3 sequence: CAISDQGGSETQYF. Written as DNA, the CDR3 is TGTGCCATCAGTGACCAGGGGGGAAGTGAGACCCAGTACTTC.

The chain is built from TRBV11-2 and TRBJ2-7; possible D gene TRBD2, 5 bases. Germline CDR1 reads SGHAT; CDR2 reads FQNNGV. The CDR3 is 14 residues long. The V end was cut by 1 base, the J end by 7 bases, with 14 bases between. CDR3 DNA sequence: TGTGCCAGCAGCTTAGTTGCGGGCCCCTTGGAGCAGTACTTC. Amino acids: CASSLVAGPLEQYF.

The chain uses TRBV2 and TRBJ1-3, with D maybe TRBD1 (5 bases). The V end was cut by 5 bases, the J end by 4 bases, with 15 bases between. Germline V gene sequence: CDR1 SNHLY, CDR2 FYNNEI. The CDR3 sequence is 15 residues long. The CDR3 here is CASSFPGTGGNTIYF. CDR3 nucleotides: TGTGCCAGCAGTTTCCCCGGGACTGGAGGAAACACCATATATTTT.

The rearrangement uses TRBV9 and TRBJ2-7; 9 nucleotides line up with TRBD1. The trim removed 2 bases at V and 8 bases at J, leaving 5 bases unmatched. CDR1 is SGDLS and CDR2 is YYNGEE in the germline V gene. The CDR3 has 13 amino acids. CDR3 sequence (DNA): TGTGCCAGCAGCGTGCGGGACAGGGCCAAGCAGTACTTC. It codes for CASSVRDRAKQYF. Looking up the rest from reference TRBV9 and TRBJ2-7 gives the full variable domain: DSGVTQTPKHLITATGQRVTLRCSPRSGDLSVYWYQQSLDQGLQFLIQYYNGEERAKGNILERFSAQQFPDLHSELNLSSLELGDSALYFCASSVRDRAKQYFGPGTRLTVT.

The rearrangement uses TRBV6-1 and TRBJ2-7; tentatively, D is TRBD2 (7 bases). The CDR3 loop spans 14 amino acids. V was trimmed by 5 bases and J by 2 bases, leaving 13 bases between them. The germline gives CDR1 MNHNS, CDR2 SASEGT. Here the CDR3 DNA reads TGTGCCAGCAGTCCCCCGGGGGGCCCCTACGAGCAGTACTTC. This codes for CASSPPGGPYEQYF.

The CDR3 DNA sequence: TGTGCCAGCAGTTCCGGGGCGGGGGCCTCTGGAAACACCATATATTTT. It translates to CASSSGAGASGNTIYF. The chain couples TRBV25-1 to TRBJ1-3; the D gene is possibly TRBD1 (6 bases). Trimming stripped 5 bases from V and 0 bases from J, with 14 bases between. Per the germline V gene, CDR1 is MGHDK and CDR2 is SYGVNS. The CDR3 length is 16 residues.

This clone was recorded at least ten times. The rearrangement links TRBV11-2 to TRBJ1-3; no reliable D call. V was clipped by 5 bases and J by 1 base, with 15 bases between them. Germline CDR1 SGHAT, CDR2 FQNNGV. The CDR3 is 16 residues long. Written as DNA, the CDR3 is TGTGCCAGCAGCCTCCTCCTACCAATGTCTGGAAACACCATATATTTT. It codes for CASSLLLPMSGNTIYF.